These T cell receptor beta chains were read from a single sample in a study of T-cell reconstitution after alpha-beta-depleted transplantation in children. Using its own MiXCR run on the PCR reads, TCRdb lists one record per CDR3 protein. Of 190,000 or so distinct CDR3 sequences in the sample, approximately 6.6% are singletons; the top ten hold more than 2.5%. This specimen consisted of PBMCs from the stem cell graft donor, obtained from the stem cell graft. These receptors all come from a human donor who donated a stem cell graft to a child with Wiskott-Aldrich syndrome. The CDR3 runs from the conserved cysteine through the conserved F or W. The order of the fields is V gene, D gene, clone size, J gene, CDR3 DNA, CDR3 protein. D genes are given only for firm matches. Size is omitted from some rows. Given values are once, few, many or a class for expanded clones.

v_call: TRBV13; d_call: TRBD2; clone_size: many; j_call: TRBJ2-5; cdr3_nt: TGTGCCAGCAGCTTAGTGGCGGGACTAGCAAGCGGGACCCAGTACTTC; cdr3_aa: CASSLVAGLASGTQYF
v_call: TRBV6-6; d_call: -; clone_size: many; j_call: TRBJ1-2; cdr3_nt: TGTGCCAGCAGTTACTCGGAGGGAGGCTACACCTTC; cdr3_aa: CASSYSEGGYTF
v_call: TRBV20-1; d_call: -; clone_size: many; j_call: TRBJ2-1; cdr3_nt: TGCAGTGCTAGAGATAGGGCGCCCCCGGGGAATGAGCAGTTCTTC; cdr3_aa: CSARDRAPPGNEQFF
v_call: TRBV20-1; d_call: -; clone_size: many; j_call: TRBJ2-1; cdr3_nt: TGCAGTGCTAGGTCGGGGGGCTTCTACAATGAGCAGTTCTTC; cdr3_aa: CSARSGGFYNEQFF
v_call: TRBV3-1; d_call: -; clone_size: few; j_call: TRBJ1-6; cdr3_nt: TGTGCCAGCAGCCAAAACCAGGGTGGAAATTCACCCCTCCACTTT; cdr3_aa: CASSQNQGGNSPLHF
v_call: TRBV7-9; d_call: TRBD1; clone_size: -; j_call: TRBJ2-2; cdr3_nt: TGTGCCAGCAGCACAAGGACAGGATACGGGGAGCTGTTTTTT; cdr3_aa: CASSTRTGYGELFF
v_call: TRBV29-1; d_call: -; clone_size: many; j_call: TRBJ2-3; cdr3_nt: TGCAGCGTTGCTTTTCCAGATACGCAGTATTTT; cdr3_aa: CSVAFPDTQYF
v_call: TRBV7-2; d_call: -; clone_size: many; j_call: TRBJ2-2; cdr3_nt: TGTGCCAGCAGCTTAATGGTACAGTCGAACACCGGGGAGCTGTTTTTT; cdr3_aa: CASSLMVQSNTGELFF
v_call: TRBV5-1; d_call: TRBD1; clone_size: -; j_call: TRBJ1-6; cdr3_nt: TGCGCCAGCAGCTTGGGACAGGGGGGATCACCCCTCCACTTT; cdr3_aa: CASSLGQGGSPLHF
v_call: TRBV15; d_call: TRBD1; clone_size: many; j_call: TRBJ2-4; cdr3_nt: TGTGCCACCAGCAGAGTGGCGACAGGGAACATTCAGTACTTC; cdr3_aa: CATSRVATGNIQYF
v_call: TRBV20-1; d_call: -; clone_size: many; j_call: TRBJ1-3; cdr3_nt: TGCAGTGCTAAAGTACCAAAAGGCCTCCATGCTGGAAACACCATATATTTT; cdr3_aa: CSAKVPKGLHAGNTIYF
v_call: TRBV5-1; d_call: -; clone_size: few; j_call: TRBJ2-7; cdr3_nt: TGCGCCAGCAGCTATTCGGGAGCGGGCTACGAGCAGTACTTC; cdr3_aa: CASSYSGAGYEQYF
v_call: TRBV16; d_call: -; clone_size: many; j_call: TRBJ1-2; cdr3_nt: TGTGCCAGCAGCCAATCCTCGACAGGAGAGCTACCTAACTATGGCTACACCTTC; cdr3_aa: CASSQSSTGELPNYGYTF
v_call: TRBV6-2/TRBV6-3; d_call: -; clone_size: many; j_call: TRBJ1-2; cdr3_nt: TGTGCCAGCAGTTCTATCGCGTTTGGGTATGGCTACACCTTC; cdr3_aa: CASSSIAFGYGYTF
v_call: TRBV6-2/TRBV6-3; d_call: -; clone_size: many; j_call: TRBJ2-2; cdr3_nt: TGTGCCAGCAGCCTCTCTACGGCCACCGGGGAGCTGTTTTTT; cdr3_aa: CASSLSTATGELFF
v_call: TRBV5-1; d_call: TRBD1; clone_size: few; j_call: TRBJ2-3; cdr3_nt: TGCGCCAGCAGCCCGGGACAGGTCACAGATACGCAGTATTTT; cdr3_aa: CASSPGQVTDTQYF
v_call: TRBV9; d_call: -; clone_size: many; j_call: TRBJ2-3; cdr3_nt: TGTGCCAGCAGCGTAGATGGCACAGATACGCAGTATTTT; cdr3_aa: CASSVDGTDTQYF
v_call: TRBV7-9; d_call: TRBD2; clone_size: many; j_call: TRBJ2-1; cdr3_nt: TGTGCCAGCAACTCCCGGACTAGCGGGCCTTACAATGAGCAGTTCTTC; cdr3_aa: CASNSRTSGPYNEQFF
v_call: TRBV9; d_call: TRBD2; clone_size: few; j_call: TRBJ2-7; cdr3_nt: TGTGCCAGCAGCGTAGCGGGGGGGGGCGGTGAGCAGTACTTC; cdr3_aa: CASSVAGGGGEQYF
v_call: TRBV27; d_call: TRBD2; clone_size: many; j_call: TRBJ2-1; cdr3_nt: TGTGCCACCGAAGCGGGAGGTAGCTCCTACAATGAGCAGTTCTTC; cdr3_aa: CATEAGGSSYNEQFF
v_call: TRBV6-2/TRBV6-3; d_call: TRBD2; clone_size: many; j_call: TRBJ2-1; cdr3_nt: TGTGCCAGCATCGAGCGGGAGGTGTCCTACAATGAGCAGTTCTTC; cdr3_aa: CASIEREVSYNEQFF
v_call: TRBV5-1; d_call: TRBD1; clone_size: many; j_call: TRBJ1-1; cdr3_nt: TGCGCCAGCAGGCCGCAGGGGGGCACTGAAGCTTTCTTT; cdr3_aa: CASRPQGGTEAFF
v_call: TRBV3-1; d_call: -; clone_size: many; j_call: TRBJ1-2; cdr3_nt: TGTGCCAGCAGCCAAGATGCGGGCAGTATCTATGGCTACACCTTC; cdr3_aa: CASSQDAGSIYGYTF
v_call: TRBV12-3/TRBV12-4; d_call: TRBD1; clone_size: many; j_call: TRBJ1-4; cdr3_nt: TGTGCCAGCAGACCGGACAGGGTTTACGAAAAACTGTTTTTT; cdr3_aa: CASRPDRVYEKLFF
v_call: TRBV7-9; d_call: TRBD1; clone_size: few; j_call: TRBJ1-1; cdr3_nt: TGTGCCAGCAGGACAGGGGTCACTGAAGCTTTCTTT; cdr3_aa: CASRTGVTEAFF
v_call: TRBV28; d_call: -; clone_size: few; j_call: TRBJ2-3; cdr3_nt: TGTGCCAGCAGTTTGGTAACGGTATCCACAGATACGCAGTATTTT; cdr3_aa: CASSLVTVSTDTQYF
v_call: TRBV19; d_call: -; clone_size: many; j_call: TRBJ2-7; cdr3_nt: TGTGCCAGTTCCACAAATTCCTACGAGCAGTACTTC; cdr3_aa: CASSTNSYEQYF
v_call: TRBV27; d_call: -; clone_size: many; j_call: TRBJ2-5; cdr3_nt: TGTGCCAGCAGTTTATCGTCGGGACCACTTTACTTC; cdr3_aa: CASSLSSGPLYF
v_call: TRBV5-1; d_call: -; clone_size: many; j_call: TRBJ1-3; cdr3_nt: TGCGCCAGCAGCTTCGGGGACTCTGGAAACACCATATATTTT; cdr3_aa: CASSFGDSGNTIYF
v_call: TRBV6-5; d_call: -; clone_size: many; j_call: TRBJ2-7; cdr3_nt: TGTGCCAGCAGTTACGGCGGTTCGGGGTCCTACGAGCAGTACTTC; cdr3_aa: CASSYGGSGSYEQYF
v_call: TRBV5-1; d_call: -; clone_size: medium-sized; j_call: TRBJ2-7; cdr3_nt: TGCGCCAGCAGCCACGACGGAGGCGAGCAGTACTTC; cdr3_aa: CASSHDGGEQYF
v_call: TRBV9; d_call: TRBD1; clone_size: many; j_call: TRBJ1-5; cdr3_nt: TGTGCCAGCAGCCTCGGGGACAGTTCCTCCCAGCCCCAGCATTTT; cdr3_aa: CASSLGDSSSQPQHF
v_call: TRBV5-1; d_call: -; clone_size: -; j_call: TRBJ1-4; cdr3_nt: TGCGCCAGCAGCTCCTCGGGCGGGAGGAATGAAAAACTGTTTTTT; cdr3_aa: CASSSSGGRNEKLFF
v_call: TRBV6-2/TRBV6-3; d_call: TRBD2; clone_size: many; j_call: TRBJ2-7; cdr3_nt: TGTGCCAGCAGTCGGGGACTAGTTAACGAGCAGTACTTC; cdr3_aa: CASSRGLVNEQYF
v_call: TRBV5-6; d_call: -; clone_size: many; j_call: TRBJ1-1; cdr3_nt: TGTGCCAGCAGCTACCGACAGGCGGGACACACTGAAGCTTTCTTT; cdr3_aa: CASSYRQAGHTEAFF
v_call: TRBV28; d_call: -; clone_size: many; j_call: TRBJ1-6; cdr3_nt: TGTGCCAGCAGTCCAGACCCGATTTCACCCCTCCACTTT; cdr3_aa: CASSPDPISPLHF
v_call: TRBV11-2; d_call: -; clone_size: many; j_call: TRBJ2-7; cdr3_nt: TGTGCCAGCAGCTTAGGGGTAGCGACCGGCGAGCAGTACTTC; cdr3_aa: CASSLGVATGEQYF
v_call: TRBV12-3/TRBV12-4; d_call: -; clone_size: many; j_call: TRBJ1-6; cdr3_nt: TGTGCCAGCAGTTTAGGCAGCAATTCACCCCTCCACTTT; cdr3_aa: CASSLGSNSPLHF
v_call: TRBV29-1; d_call: -; clone_size: many; j_call: TRBJ1-2; cdr3_nt: TGCAGCGACGAGGGCCTTAGGGGCTACACCTTC; cdr3_aa: CSDEGLRGYTF
v_call: TRBV20-1; d_call: -; clone_size: many; j_call: TRBJ2-2; cdr3_nt: TGCAGTGCGGGGGGACACCCCGCCGGGGAGCTGTTTTTT; cdr3_aa: CSAGGHPAGELFF
v_call: TRBV30; d_call: -; clone_size: few; j_call: TRBJ2-7; cdr3_nt: TGTGCCTGCGCCAGGAGCTCCTACGAGCAGTACTTC; cdr3_aa: CACARSSYEQYF
v_call: TRBV7-2; d_call: -; clone_size: many; j_call: TRBJ2-3; cdr3_nt: TGTGCCAGCACCGCCCGAGGGCCGAGAGCCCCGGCAGATACGCAGTATTTT; cdr3_aa: CASTARGPRAPADTQYF
v_call: TRBV12-3/TRBV12-4; d_call: TRBD1; clone_size: many; j_call: TRBJ2-1; cdr3_nt: TGTGCCAGCAGATTACCAGGGGGCCCTTACAATGAGCAGTTCTTC; cdr3_aa: CASRLPGGPYNEQFF
v_call: TRBV30; d_call: -; clone_size: few; j_call: TRBJ2-1; cdr3_nt: TGTGCCTGGAGCGTGGGTGGTCCCGAGCAGTTCTTC; cdr3_aa: CAWSVGGPEQFF
v_call: TRBV11-2; d_call: -; clone_size: -; j_call: TRBJ2-5; cdr3_nt: TGTGCCAGCAGCTTAGAAGCCCAGCGGGCCCAGGGGGAGACCCAGTACTTC; cdr3_aa: CASSLEAQRAQGETQYF
v_call: TRBV12-3/TRBV12-4; d_call: -; clone_size: many; j_call: TRBJ2-7; cdr3_nt: TGTGCCAGCAGTTTAAAGCGGAAGGGGTCAAGCGAGCAGTACTTC; cdr3_aa: CASSLKRKGSSEQYF
v_call: TRBV5-1; d_call: -; clone_size: many; j_call: TRBJ2-2; cdr3_nt: TGCGCCAGCGGGGGCCAGAACACCGGGGAGCTGTTTTTT; cdr3_aa: CASGGQNTGELFF
v_call: TRBV7-6; d_call: -; clone_size: many; j_call: TRBJ2-7; cdr3_nt: TGTGCCAGCAGCTTAGTGGTCTTCTCAGGGGACTACCAACTATACGCCCCCTACGAGCAGTACTTC; cdr3_aa: CASSLVVFSGDYQLYAPYEQYF
v_call: TRBV12-3/TRBV12-4; d_call: TRBD2; clone_size: many; j_call: TRBJ2-1; cdr3_nt: TGTGCCAGCACAGGGACTAGCGACTACAATGAGCAGTTCTTC; cdr3_aa: CASTGTSDYNEQFF
v_call: TRBV24-1; d_call: -; clone_size: many; j_call: TRBJ2-5; cdr3_nt: TGTGCCACGAGTGGGGGGGCCAGAGAGACCCAGTACTTC; cdr3_aa: CATSGGARETQYF